Described below is a single TCR beta chain sequence and its context. What it recognizes is unknown. The sample is drawn from a study of blood T cells in healthy people across ages. General study points: Per million T cells, TCR beta diversity dropped about linearly as age rose.

Together with a sample-barcoded 5' primer, a J-beta primer mix was included in a second PCR lasting about 7 to 12 cycles. TCRdb ran MiXCR on the 5' RACE reads and lists one entry per CDR3 protein. The sample contains roughly 500,000 distinct CDR3 sequences, 27% of which appear only once. V was clipped by 4 bases and J by 2 bases, with 13 bases between them. CDR3 length equals 14 residues. Germline V gene sequence: CDR1 SQVTM, CDR2 ANQGSEA. Input material: blood. The origin of this receptor is a woman in her seventies in good health. The chain employs TRBV29-1 and TRBJ2-3, with D perhaps matching TRBD2 (7 bases). In DNA, the CDR3 is TGCAGCGTTGTCCCCGGGGGGCTCACAGATACGCAGTATTTT. This gives the protein CSVVPGGLTDTQYF.